These 13 T cell receptor beta chains were all obtained from the same sample, sequenced in a study of tissue T cells after allogeneic stem cell transplantation. Profiled with immunoSEQ multiplex PCR; TCRdb holds only in-frame clones, not every one. The sample contains 2,000 to 3,000 clones, roughly half of which appear only once. As for time point: mouse harvest day 14 after allogeneic transplant. Mouse grafts combined 10^7 T-cell-depleted bone marrow cells with 10^6 splenic CD5+ T cells. The sequenced sample was gut tissue. The receptors stem from a female BALB/c mouse given C57BL/6 T cells with graft-versus-host disease after an allogeneic hematopoietic cell transplant.

Comment on this clone: Gene names and germline match the mouse. The read comes to an end 1 residue before the CDR3 does, leaving the germline J gene to fill in the end. The V gene is TRBV16, the J gene TRBJ2-7; tentatively, D is TRBD1 (6 bases). Germline CDR1 reads SGHSA; CDR2 reads FRNQAP. The CDR3 has 15 residues. The germline V and J ends were trimmed by 2 bases and 3 bases, with 14 bases remaining between them. Incomplete CDR3 DNA: TGTGCAAGCAGCTTAACCCCTCGGGACATCTATGAACAGTAC. It yields the protein CASSLTPRDIYEQY. The full CDR3 is CASSLTPRDIYEQYF.

Remarks on this clone: Gene names follow the mouse nomenclature. The read gets to within 1 residue of the CDR3 end, and the germline J gene fills in the rest. This chain links TRBV26 with TRBJ2-4, with TRBD1 identical over 10 bases. The CDR3 is made up of 14 amino acids. Trimming cost V 2 bases and J 10 bases; bases outside gene matches: 6. The germline V gene encodes CDR1 KGHPV and CDR2 FQNQEV (reference sequence). Incomplete CDR3 DNA: TGTGCCAGCAGTCTGAGACAGGGGGCTAACGCCTTGTAC. Translation: CASSLRQGANALY. The complete CDR3 reads CASSLRQGANALYF.

This clone was recorded a few times. Mouse gene names apply. The CDR3 end is not reached by the read, which stops 1 residue before it; the germline J gene fills it in. The rearrangement joins TRBV14 to TRBJ2-7, with TRBD2 identical over 12 bases. This CDR3 has 15 residues. Germline V gene data show CDR1 as SGHDT and CDR2 as FRDEAV. V lost 5 bases, J lost 2 bases, and 5 bases stayed unmatched. Here the CDR3 reads CASSRDWGAPYEQYF. The CDR3 bases that were read are TGTGCCAGCAGCCGGGACTGGGGGGCTCCCTATGAACAGTAC.

About this clone itself: The genes are named according to mouse. The read ends 1 residue shy of where the CDR3 ends; the end is completed using the germline J gene. The V gene is TRBV15, the J gene TRBJ2-5, with a weak D call TRBD1 (7 bases). Deletions cut 4 bases from V and 3 bases from J, with 8 bases between. The CDR3 consists of 13 residues. Germline CDR1 reads SGHND; CDR2 reads FRSKSL. CDR3 bases read: TGTGCCAGCAGTTCAGGGGGGCAAGACACCCAGTAC. Its translation: CASSSGGQDTQY. The CDR3 in full is CASSSGGQDTQYF.

By proportion, this clone is large. Genes and germline come from the mouse. The read ends 1 residue shy of where the CDR3 ends; the end is completed using the germline J gene. The chain links TRBV13-2 to TRBJ1-4; D might be TRBD1 (5 bases). V lost 2 bases, J lost 3 bases, and 8 bases lay in between. CDR3 length: 14 amino acids. CDR1 and CDR2 from the germline V gene are NNHNN and SYGAGS (reference sequence). The DNA read from the CDR3 is TGTGCCAGCGGTGACAGGGAGGCCAACGAAAGATTATTT. Its protein product is CASGDREANERLF. The complete CDR3 protein is CASGDREANERLFF.

About this clone: The gene names here belong to mouse. The read terminates 1 residue ahead of where the CDR3 ends, so the germline J gene completes it. The V gene is TRBV3, the J gene TRBJ2-3, with D maybe TRBD1 (6 bases). Between the trimmed V and J ends, which lost 5 bases and 3 bases, there was a span of 12 bases. CDR1 and CDR2 from the germline V gene are SNHLY and FYNGKV (reference sequence). The CDR3 spans 14 residues. This CDR3 is CASSPQGWAETLYF. CDR3 DNA (partial): TGTGCCAGCAGCCCTCAGGGGTGGGCAGAAACGCTGTAT.

Regarding this clone: Mouse names are used for the genes. The read falls 1 residue short of the CDR3 end, and the missing part is taken from the germline J gene. The V gene is TRBV26, the J gene TRBJ1-4, with TRBD1 identical over 12 bases. Unmatched junction bases numbered 3, after V lost 6 bases and J lost 7 bases. The CDR3 is 14 amino acids. Germline CDR1 is KGHPV and CDR2 is FQNQEV (reference sequence). CDR3 sequence reads: CASRTGQGAERLFF. Incomplete CDR3 DNA: TGTGCCAGCAGGACGGGACAGGGGGCCGAAAGATTATTT.

By proportion, this clone is large (0.1 to 1%). Gene names are mouse gene names. The read ends 1 residue early relative to the CDR3; the germline J gene fills the gap. The chain combines TRBV1 with TRBJ2-7; maybe TRBD1 (6 bases). This CDR3 is built from 12 residues. Trimming took 3 bases from V and 4 from J, leaving 7 bases between them. Per germline, CDR1 NSQYPW and CDR2 LRSPGD (reference sequence). CDR3: CTCSAGQYEQYF. The sequenced part of the CDR3 DNA is TGCACCTGCAGTGCGGGACAATATGAACAGTAC.

This clone rates as large (0.1 to 1%). Any gene name here is a mouse gene name. The sequence runs out 1 residue before the end of the CDR3; the remainder is reconstructed from the germline J gene. The chain combines TRBV13-3 with TRBJ2-7; no reliable D call. This CDR3 comprises 12 residues. The V end lost 1 base, the J end lost 7 bases, and 9 bases lay between the germline ends. Germline V lookup: CDR1 NNHDY, CDR2 SYVADS. CDR3 bases read: TGTGCCAGCAGTGATAAGGGCGGGGAACAGTAC. This gives the protein CASSDKGGEQY. The whole CDR3 sequence is CASSDKGGEQYF.

This clone is labeled large. Germline and genes: mouse. The missing CDR3 end, 1 residue past where the read stops, is filled in from the germline J gene. J is TRBJ1-3 and V is TRBV12-2; no clear D. Germline V gene lookup returns CDR1 SGHLS and CDR2 HYDKME. CDR3 length: 14 amino acids. Trimming cost V 3 bases and J 0 bases, with 8 bases left between them. The CDR3 protein is CASSFDRSGNTLYF. The sequenced part of the CDR3 DNA is TGTGCCAGCTCTTTTGACCGTTCTGGAAATACGCTCTAT.

As regards this clone: A far larger clone is one base from this, pointing to a likely read error. Gene and germline names: mouse. The sequenced fragment ends 1 residue before the CDR3 boundary, so the rest is inferred from the germline J gene. The chain couples TRBV26 to TRBJ2-7, with D unresolved. The germline V and J ends were trimmed by 2 bases and 3 bases, with 5 bases remaining between them. This CDR3 comprises 12 residues. Germline assignment: CDR1 KGHPV and CDR2 FQNQEV (reference sequence). CDR3 bases read: TGTGCCAGCAGTCTGCGCCACTATGAACAGTAC. It yields the protein CASSLRHYEQY. The complete CDR3 reads CASSLRHYEQYF.

As to this clone: Gene names and germline match the mouse. The CDR3 end falls 1 residue outside the read, so it is completed with the germline J gene. J is TRBJ2-5 and V is TRBV12-1; D may match TRBD1 or TRBD2 (5 bases each). Germline CDR1 and CDR2: SGHSN and HYEKVE. CDR3 size: 13 residues. V lost 0 bases, J lost 6 bases, and 9 bases lay in between. CDR3 amino acids: CASSLGGRDTQYF. The sequenced CDR3 bases are TGTGCCAGCTCTCTCGGGGGTAGGGACACCCAGTAC.

As concerns this clone: Gene names and germline match the mouse. The read falls 1 residue short of the CDR3 end, and the missing part is taken from the germline J gene. The chain carries TRBV5 and TRBJ2-3; D is unclear. CDR1 and CDR2 from the germline V gene are LGHNA and YNLKQL (reference sequence). Trimming removed 1 base from V and 0 bases from J, with 8 bases in between. The CDR3 has 15 amino acids. The sequenced part of the CDR3 DNA is TGTGCCAGCAGCCAAGGCCCTTTTAGTGCAGAAACGCTGTAT. It encodes CASSQGPFSAETLY. In full, the CDR3 is CASSQGPFSAETLYF.